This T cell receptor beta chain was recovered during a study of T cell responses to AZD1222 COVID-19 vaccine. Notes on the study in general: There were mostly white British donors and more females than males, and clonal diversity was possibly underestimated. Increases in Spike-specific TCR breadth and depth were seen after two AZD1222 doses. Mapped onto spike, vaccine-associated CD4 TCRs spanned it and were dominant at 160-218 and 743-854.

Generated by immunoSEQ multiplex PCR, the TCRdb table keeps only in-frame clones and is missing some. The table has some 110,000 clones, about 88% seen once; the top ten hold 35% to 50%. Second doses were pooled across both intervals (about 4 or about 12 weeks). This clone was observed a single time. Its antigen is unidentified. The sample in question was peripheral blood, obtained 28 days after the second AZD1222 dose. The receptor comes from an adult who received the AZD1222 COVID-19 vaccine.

The CDR3 DNA sequence: TGTGCCAGCAACGAGCGGGAGAAGTACGAGCAGTACTTC. Its translation is CASNEREKYEQYF. The chain joins TRBV28 to TRBJ2-7; 8 positions agree with TRBD2. With 7 bases clipped from V and 4 bases from J, the junction kept 6 bases outside the gene matches. The CDR3 runs to 13 residues. Germline V CDR1 and CDR2: MDHEN, SYDVKM. Using reference TRBV28 and TRBJ2-7 for the parts outside the CDR3, the full variable domain is DVKVTQSSRYLVKRTGEKVFLECVQDMDHENMFWYRQDPGLGLRLIYFSYDVKMKEKGDIPEGYSVSREKKERFSLILESASTNQTSMYLCASNEREKYEQYFGPGTRLTVT.